A selection of T cell receptor beta chains follows, all from one sample in a study of shared clonotypes between healthy human individuals. Produced via immunoSEQ multiplex PCR; TCRdb's table is partial and in-frame only. The data show 550,000 to 850,000 clones, with approximately 79% seen just once and roughly 1.7% held by the top ten. The sample taken for sequencing was memory CD4+ T cells sorted from blood. These receptors all stem from a woman in her twenties or thirties in good health. The CDR3 runs from the conserved cysteine through the conserved F or W. The D gene is left open where the match is weak. Size tells how often a clone was seen (once, few, many) or the class of an expanded clone, and some rows leave it out.

CDR3 protein,CDR3 DNA,V gene,J gene,CDR3 length,D gene,clone size
CASSGGQHTGELFF,TGTGCCAGCAGTGGCGGACAGCACACCGGGGAGCTGTTTTTT,TRBV6-1,TRBJ2-2,14,-,-
CASSPSGLAGGREQYF,TGTGCCAGCAGTCCCTCGGGACTAGCGGGAGGACGCGAGCAGTACTTC,TRBV28,TRBJ2-7,16,TRBD2,-
CASSQDMYVEAFF,TGTGCCAGCAGCCAAGACATGTACGTCGAAGCTTTCTTT,TRBV14,TRBJ1-1,13,-,-
CASSWGQVRSEQYF,TGTGCCAGCAGTTGGGGACAGGTACGCTCCGAGCAGTACTTC,TRBV28,TRBJ2-7,14,TRBD1,once
CAVGQAPYEQYF,TGTGCCGTAGGACAGGCGCCTTACGAGCAGTACTTC,TRBV10-3,TRBJ2-7,12,TRBD1,-
CASREPGQGFSEQFF,TGTGCCAGCAGGGAACCGGGACAGGGTTTTAGTGAGCAGTTCTTC,TRBV6-5,TRBJ2-1,15,TRBD1,-
CASSSQNEQFF,TGTGCCAGCAGCTCTCAGAATGAGCAGTTCTTC,TRBV7-9,TRBJ2-1,11,-,once
CASSLGGTREKLFF,TGTGCCAGCAGCTTAGGTGGCACAAGGGAAAAACTGTTTTTT,TRBV7-6,TRBJ1-4,14,-,-
CASSSSGTGVYEQYF,TGTGCCAGCAGTTCTTCCGGGACAGGGGTCTACGAGCAGTACTTC,TRBV28,TRBJ2-7,15,TRBD1,-
CASSFTYTDTQYF,TGTGCCAGCAGTTTCACGTACACAGATACGCAGTATTTT,TRBV27,TRBJ2-3,13,-,-
CASMAARGVHTEAFF,TGTGCCAGCATGGCCGCAAGGGGGGTCCACACTGAAGCTTTCTTT,TRBV28,TRBJ1-1,15,-,-
CASGPQLGGAPSGANVLTF,TGCGCCAGCGGGCCCCAATTAGGAGGGGCCCCCTCTGGGGCCAACGTCCTGACTTTC,TRBV5-1,TRBJ2-6,19,-,-
CASPVEGETEAFF,TGTGCCAGCCCCGTTGAGGGAGAGACTGAAGCTTTCTTT,TRBV6-5,TRBJ1-1,13,-,-
CASRPGTGSGNTIYF,TGTGCCAGCAGGCCCGGGACCGGGTCTGGAAACACCATATATTTT,TRBV6-5,TRBJ1-3,15,-,-
CASRVGFSGSYEQYF,TGTGCCAGCAGGGTTGGCTTTAGCGGGAGTTACGAGCAGTACTTC,TRBV2,TRBJ2-7,15,TRBD2,-
CASSQGYRLAGGVGETQYF,TGCGCCAGCAGCCAAGGGTACCGTCTAGCGGGAGGGGTTGGAGAGACCCAGTACTTC,TRBV4-1,TRBJ2-5,19,TRBD2,-
CASSTQTGVPPFEQFF,TGTGCCAGTAGTACCCAGACGGGAGTTCCCCCCTTTGAGCAGTTCTTC,TRBV19,TRBJ2-1,16,-,-
CASSYSWKTEAFF,TGTGCCAGCAGTTACTCGTGGAAAACTGAAGCTTTCTTT,TRBV6-5,TRBJ1-1,13,-,-
CASSFGLIYEQYF,TGCGCCAGCAGCTTCGGGTTAATCTACGAGCAGTACTTC,TRBV5-1,TRBJ2-7,13,-,-
CASSPRLGTKSPTGELFF,TGTGCCAGCTCACCGCGCCTCGGGACGAAATCCCCCACCGGGGAGCTGTTTTTT,TRBV18,TRBJ2-2,18,-,few
CASRTYGYTF,TGTGCCAGTAGGACATATGGCTACACCTTC,TRBV21-1,TRBJ1-2,10,-,-
CASSLFPAQDSPLHF,TGTGCCAGCAGTTTATTCCCGGCACAGGATTCACCCCTCCACTTT,TRBV28,TRBJ1-6,15,-,-
CASSPGQGRLYEQYF,TGCGCCAGCAGCCCTGGACAGGGCCGACTCTACGAGCAGTACTTC,TRBV4-1,TRBJ2-7,15,TRBD1,-
CASSLGTVSYEQYF,TGTGCCAGCAGCTTGGGGACAGTCTCCTACGAGCAGTACTTC,TRBV5-8,TRBJ2-7,14,-,-
CASSRDRKETQYF,TGTGCCAGCAGCCGGGACAGAAAAGAGACCCAGTACTTC,TRBV11-2,TRBJ2-5,13,TRBD1,many
CASSCRYSLTEAFF,TGTGCCAGCAGCTGCCGTTATTCCCTTACTGAAGCTTTCTTT,TRBV7-2,TRBJ1-1,14,-,few
CASSLVVGGLTGYTF,TGTGCCAGCAGCCTCGTCGTAGGGGGCTTGACGGGCTACACCTTC,TRBV7-2,TRBJ1-2,15,TRBD1,-
CASRKLAGGSGGELFF,TGTGCCAGCAGGAAACTAGCGGGAGGAAGCGGCGGGGAGCTGTTTTTT,TRBV27,TRBJ2-2,16,TRBD2,-
CASHRDPVWDEQYF,TGTGCCAGCCACAGGGACCCTGTGTGGGACGAGCAGTACTTC,TRBV6-1,TRBJ2-7,14,-,-
CASSSVGEKLFF,TGTGCCAGCAGCTCGGTGGGTGAAAAACTGTTTTTT,TRBV7-9,TRBJ1-4,12,-,-
CASGRGNSDYGYTF,TGTGCCAGCGGAAGGGGGAATTCGGACTATGGCTACACCTTC,TRBV28,TRBJ1-2,14,-,many
CASSPGSGRAEAFF,TGTGCCAGCTCACCCGGGTCGGGGCGGGCTGAAGCTTTCTTT,TRBV18,TRBJ1-1,14,-,-
CASSSTSTPEQYF,TGCGCCAGCAGCTCGACTAGTACCCCCGAGCAGTACTTC,TRBV5-1,TRBJ2-7,13,-,few
CASSYADGGDYGYTF,TGTGCCAGCAGTTACGCTGACGGCGGAGACTATGGCTACACCTTC,TRBV6-5,TRBJ1-2,15,-,-
CASSLAQIFYGYTF,TGTGCCAGCAGTTTAGCGCAGATATTCTATGGCTACACCTTC,TRBV28,TRBJ1-2,14,-,-
CASSQSPTGDGETQYF,TGCGCCAGCAGCCAATCGCCCACAGGGGACGGAGAGACCCAGTACTTC,TRBV4-1,TRBJ2-5,16,TRBD1,once
CASSLEGLSYEQYF,TGTGCCAGCAGCTTAGAGGGATTATCCTACGAGCAGTACTTC,TRBV7-9,TRBJ2-7,14,-,few